This TCR beta chain originates from a study of blood T cell repertoires in COVID-19 (dated by TCRdb to 2018 to 2021). Turning to the overall study: The collaborator samples originated in the United States, Italy and Spain and spanned the acute and convalescent phases of COVID-19. The prospective study material was composed of cDNA or gDNA derived from T cells, B-cell-depleted T cells, or PBMCs. Deeply sampled blood TCRbeta repertoires from subjects exposed to, actively infected with, or recovered from COVID-19 were included in the dataset. The repertoires were made available in a free public database intended to serve as a resource for research on the immune response to SARS-CoV-2. The samples were drawn from the first 160 participants of the ongoing ImmuneRACE study and from 1,254 subjects provided by 6 global collaborators. A de-identified subject ID, COVID-19 status, age in years and sex were almost always included in the sample metadata. Where available, HLA class I and class II types were taken from metadata supplied by the sample provider and were not determined by assay-based typing.

This clone has a handful of counts. Which antigen it targets is not known. Per-base quality was not reported, and no clone a single base away is much larger than it. The CDR3 sequence holds 14 residues, the cysteine and phenylalanine included. CDR3 DNA only is kept here, 42 bases in frame from base 1. From a lookup of the germline V gene (reference sequence), CDR1 and CDR2 are LNHDA and SQIVND. V is shortened by 2 bases, J by 2 bases, and the region joining them spans 7 bases. Each collaborating institution followed its own protocols to collect whole blood in K2EDTA tubes. For TCRbeta analysis, collaborator samples were shipped as frozen whole blood, as isolated PBMCs, or as DNA extracted from either sample type. The immunoSEQ Assay, a bias-controlled multiplex PCR, was used to amplify TCRbeta CDR3 regions from genomic DNA. Turning to the authors' computational methods: The number of nucleated cells in each sample was estimated by amplification of reference gene primers within the assay. To quantify the absolute abundance of each unique TCRbeta CDR3 rearrangement, sequence reads were collapsed and filtered. Productive Simpson clonality was computed per sample as the square root of Simpson's diversity index over productive rearrangements. TCRdb stores this immuneACCESS table with in-frame sequences only. Part of the clones is absent; in the studies checked, under half of the shortfall reflects unresolved V genes, and no reason is known for the rest. That table supplies the V and J calls and clone size; D and trimming were determined from the DNA. Within this sample are under 130,000 clones, with 80% to 90% of them counted one time only. The ten largest make up roughly 32% of the sample.

Study-wide conclusions, independent of this receptor: The amount of clinical and demographic metadata varied by source and participant and was provided uncurated.

This TCR was sampled from a woman older than 75 with acute or convalescent COVID-19. The sequenced material came from peripheral blood. Recombination connected TRBV19 to TRBJ1-5; TRBD1 is a possible D gene, resting on 5 matching bases. The nucleotide sequence reads TGTGCCAGTAGTATAAAAGGGGGCAATCAGCCCCAGCATTTT. Its amino acids are CASSIKGGNQPQHF.